The present TCR beta chain was sequenced within a study of shared clonotypes between healthy human individuals. Study overall: Two female and a few male donors aged 18 to 49 were enrolled.

The donor cohort consisted entirely of Caucasian adults residing in Nashville, Tennessee. V was trimmed by 0 bases and J by 7 bases, leaving 6 bases between them. CDR1 and CDR2 from the germline V gene are LNHNV and YYDKDF (reference sequence). The CDR3 is 12 amino acids. This clone was detected only a few times. 300 ng DNA, approximately 30,000 T cell genomes, went into unsorted PBMC replicate PCRs. Ten immunoSEQ deep assay plates served to sequence unsorted PBMC DNA. Sequencing was performed with immunoSEQ multiplex PCR; in TCRdb, only in-frame clones are kept and a portion is missing. The profile shows roughly 510,000 clones, roughly 85% of them singletons.

The sequence was obtained from a woman between 40 and 55 years old in good health. Some clones in this sample may be carry-over from other donors' samples. Sequencing was done on a sample of PBMCs. The V call is TRBV15, the J call TRBJ1-2; D ambiguous. The CDR3 is CATSRESGGYTF. In DNA form, the CDR3 reads TGTGCCACCAGCAGAGAATCGGGTGGCTACACCTTC.